Following are 29 T cell receptor beta chains from one sample sequenced in a study of Graves' ophthalmopathy and Graves' hyperthyroidism. Amplification targeted the TCR beta CDR3 regions, with RNA transcripts as the source material. The first-round RT-PCR employed HTBI primers together with the Qiagen OneStep RT-PCR kit. A multiplex PCR was then performed as the second round. TCRdb independently ran MiXCR on the multiplex PCR reads; one entry per CDR3 protein. The sample contains around 340,000 distinct CDR3 sequences, roughly a sixth of which appear only once. The sample consisted of peripheral blood. These receptors were obtained from an adult man with Graves' ophthalmopathy.

This clonotype was picked up many times. The V and J genes are TRBV2 and TRBJ2-5, with TRBD2 identical over 7 bases. The CDR3 has 14 amino acids. Germline lookup yields CDR1 SNHLY and CDR2 FYNNEI. The ends lost 6 bases at V and 1 base at J; junction bases unmatched: 5. CDR3 nucleotide sequence: TGTGCCAGCAGCGGTAGCGGGTTCCAAGAGACCCAGTACTTC. Translating it yields CASSGSGFQETQYF.

Ten or more counts support this clonotype. This chain connects TRBV5-1 to TRBJ1-3; a weak D match, TRBD1 (5 bases). There are 14 residues in the CDR3. Trimming took 0 bases from V and 4 from J, leaving 8 bases between them. Germline V lookup: CDR1 SGHRS, CDR2 YFSETQ. The CDR3 bases are TGCGCCAGCAGCTTGGAGGCAGGGGGAAACACCATATATTTT. Translating it yields CASSLEAGGNTIYF.

This clonotype appeared many times. The chain carries TRBV2 and TRBJ2-5; D is unresolved. CDR1 is SNHLY and CDR2 is FYNNEI in the germline V gene. The CDR3 length is 11 residues. With 9 bases removed from V and 4 bases from J, the gap between germline ends came to 9 bases. This chain's CDR3 is CASVVGETQYF. The CDR3 region has the DNA TGTGCCAGTGTAGTCGGAGAGACCCAGTACTTC.

This clonotype was recorded at least ten times. This chain uses TRBV3-1 with TRBJ1-3; the match to TRBD1 covers 7 bases. Germline CDR1 and CDR2: LGHDT and YNNKEL (reference sequence). V trimming: 4 bases; J trimming: 4 bases; junction bases outside the gene matches: 4. The CDR3 totals 14 residues. This CDR3 is CASSRQGGGNTIYF. For the CDR3, the DNA is TGTGCCAGCAGCCGTCAGGGGGGCGGAAACACCATATATTTT.

This clonotype was picked up many times. The chain has TRBV12-3 or TRBV12-4 and TRBJ2-2; 9 positions match TRBD2. CDR3 size: 16 residues. With V trimmed by 1 base and J by 6 bases, 6 bases remained unmatched. The CDR3 bases are TGTGCCAGCAGTTTAGTCTCTAGCGGGGCACCCGGGGAGCTGTTTTTT. Encoded protein: CASSLVSSGAPGELFF.

This clonotype was observed a handful of times. This chain uses TRBV12-3 or TRBV12-4 with TRBJ1-1; no clear D. Trimming took 2 bases from V and 2 from J, leaving 9 bases between them. The CDR3 loop spans 14 amino acids. In DNA form, the CDR3 reads TGTGCCAGCAGTTTACGTACCAAAAACACTGAAGCTTTCTTT. Translated, it gives CASSLRTKNTEAFF.

V is TRBV12-3 or TRBV12-4 and J is TRBJ1-1; D possibly corresponds to TRBD1 (5 bases). The CDR3 contains 14 residues. V was clipped by 3 bases and J by 4 bases, with 12 bases between them. For the CDR3, the DNA is TGTGCCAGCAGTTTGTATCAGGGTGTCACTGAAGCTTTCTTT. Translation: CASSLYQGVTEAFF.

This clonotype has a count of ten or more. The chain links TRBV19 to TRBJ2-7; 7 bases agree with TRBD1. This CDR3 spans 13 amino acids. In germline, CDR1 is LNHDA, CDR2 SQIVND (reference sequence). Losses at the gene ends were 5 bases for V and 3 bases for J; bases not matched to a gene: 4. The CDR3 region has the DNA TGTGCCAGTAGTCTCGGACAGGTCTACGAGCAGTACTTC. This codes for CASSLGQVYEQYF.

Many counts were recorded for this clonotype. Here the CDR3 reads CASSDRDRPYFYGYTF. The CDR3 DNA is TGTGCCAGCAGTGACCGGGACAGGCCCTACTTTTATGGCTACACCTTC. The rearrangement uses TRBV6-4 and TRBJ1-2; TRBD1 matches 8 bases. The J segment lost 5 bases and the V segment lost 2 bases, leaving 10 bases of the junction unmatched. CDR3 size: 16 residues. The germline V gene has CDR1 MRHNA and CDR2 SNTAGT.

This clonotype showed up many times. The chain combines TRBV20-1 with TRBJ2-7, with TRBD2 matching 10 bases. Unmatched junction bases numbered 10, after V lost 5 bases and J lost 6 bases. This CDR3 has 14 amino acids. The germline V gene has CDR1 DFQATT and CDR2 SNEGSKA (reference sequence). The CDR3 region has the DNA TGCAGTGCTGGATCTAGCGGGAGTGTTGGCGAGCAGTACTTC. Amino acids: CSAGSSGSVGEQYF.

This clonotype was found many times. The chain joins TRBV7-2 to TRBJ1-2; D gene ambiguous. The CDR3 spans 13 residues. The germline gives CDR1 SGHTA, CDR2 FQGNSA. The ends were cut back, 1 base at V and 8 bases at J, with 11 bases in the middle. CDR3: CASSLDWQRGYTF. The CDR3, as DNA: TGTGCCAGCAGCTTAGATTGGCAGAGGGGCTACACCTTC.

This clonotype has ten or more counts. The chain couples TRBV25-1 to TRBJ2-7, with D unclear. Per the germline V gene, CDR1 is MGHDK and CDR2 is SYGVNS. The length of the CDR3 is 15 residues. Trimming removed 1 base at V and 4 bases at J, with 14 bases between. The CDR3 sequence is CASSESGFQDYEQYF. The CDR3 DNA reads as TGTGCCAGCAGTGAATCGGGCTTCCAGGATTACGAGCAGTACTTC.

The gene calls are TRBV18 and TRBJ2-7; 8 bases fit TRBD2. CDR1 KGHSH and CDR2 LQKENI come from the germline V gene. This CDR3 comprises 15 residues. The junction had 6 bases not matched to a gene; V was cut back by 5 bases and J by 0 bases. The CDR3: CASSELAASSYEQYF. The DNA of the CDR3 is TGTGCCAGCTCAGAACTAGCGGCAAGCTCCTACGAGCAGTACTTC.

In its sample, this clonotype was seen a few times. This clone may be a read error of a much larger clone one base away. This sequence joins TRBV6-2 or TRBV6-3 and TRBJ1-2; D not certain. From germline, CDR1 is MNHEY and CDR2 SVGEGT. The CDR3 covers 13 residues. V was clipped by 4 bases and J by 2 bases, with 8 bases between them. CDR3 residues: CASSWVPNYGYTF. For the CDR3, the DNA is TGTGCCAGCAGTTGGGTCCCCAACTATGGCTACACCTTC.

This clonotype has ten or more counts. The CDR3 protein is CASSLSGIDAGELFF. CDR3 DNA sequence: TGTGCCAGCAGTTTGAGTGGAATTGACGCCGGGGAGCTGTTTTTT. This chain uses TRBV28 with TRBJ2-2; no definite D call. In germline, CDR1 is MDHEN, CDR2 SYDVKM. There are 15 residues in the CDR3. Trimming took off 3 bases at V and 6 bases at J, with 14 bases between the two ends. Drawing the rest from reference TRBV28 and TRBJ2-2, the complete variable domain is DVKVTQSSRYLVKRTGEKVFLECVQDMDHENMFWYRQDPGLGLRLIYFSYDVKMKEKGDIPEGYSVSREKKERFSLILESASTNQTSMYLCASSLSGIDAGELFFGEGSRLTVL.

This clonotype came up many times. The V gene is TRBV14, the J gene TRBJ1-2, with D perhaps TRBD1 (6 bases). Trimming stripped 0 bases from V and 4 bases from J, with 12 bases between. CDR3 length equals 15 residues. In germline, CDR1 is SGHDN, CDR2 FVKESK. The CDR3 spells CASSQDAGAGYGYTF. The CDR3 DNA reads TGTGCCAGCAGCCAAGATGCAGGGGCTGGCTATGGCTACACCTTC.

This clonotype came up many times. The rearrangement links TRBV3-1 to TRBJ2-5; D gene uncertain. The CDR3 sequence is 14 residues long. Trimming cost V 7 bases and J 6 bases, with 18 bases left between them. The germline gives CDR1 LGHDT, CDR2 YNNKEL (reference sequence). The CDR3 loop reads CASTPPSASKTQYF. The CDR3 nucleotides are TGTGCCAGCACGCCACCATCGGCCTCCAAGACCCAGTACTTC.

This rearrangement joins TRBV7-2 to TRBJ2-7, with D unclear. The CDR3 length is 13 residues. The V gene's germline CDR1 is SGHTA and CDR2 FQGNSA. Trimming shortened V by 3 bases and J by 3 bases, and 9 bases separated the two germline ends. CDR3 bases: TGTGCCAGCAGCTTTGGAGTAATCTACGAGCAGTACTTC. Translating it yields CASSFGVIYEQYF.

This clonotype was counted ten times or more. J is TRBJ1-6 and V is TRBV12-3 or TRBV12-4, with D possibly TRBD1 on 5 matching bases. This CDR3 is 17 amino acids long. Trimming took 0 bases from V and 0 from J, leaving 9 bases between them. The chain's CDR3 is CASSLARDSSYNSPLHF. The CDR3 nucleotides are TGTGCCAGCAGTTTAGCGCGAGACAGCTCCTATAATTCACCCCTCCACTTT.

This clonotype has a count of ten or more. The chain carries TRBV3-1 and TRBJ1-2, with a possible D match to TRBD1 (6 bases). The CDR3 is 14 amino acids. The germline V gene encodes CDR1 LGHDT and CDR2 YNNKEL (reference sequence). Between the trimmed V and J ends, which lost 3 bases and 7 bases, there was a span of 15 bases. The CDR3 region is CASSQGAQRLGYTF. In DNA, the CDR3 is TGTGCCAGCAGCCAGGGGGCTCAGCGCCTTGGCTACACCTTC.

The sample holds many counts of this clonotype. The chain links TRBV6-5 to TRBJ2-7; D gene unclear. Trimming took off 0 bases at V and 0 bases at J, with 9 bases between the two ends. The CDR3 has 15 amino acids. Per the germline V gene, CDR1 is MNHEY and CDR2 is SVGAGI. The CDR3 DNA follows: TGTGCCAGCAGTTACTCTTCTGGGAACTCCTACGAGCAGTACTTC. Its protein product is CASSYSSGNSYEQYF.

This clonotype was found many times. The J gene is TRBJ1-1, the V gene TRBV20-1; D is ambiguous. V dropped 6 bases and J dropped 7 bases, with 12 bases sitting between them. CDR3 size: 11 residues. Germline CDR1 reads DFQATT; CDR2 reads SNEGSKA (reference sequence). The CDR3 coding sequence is TGCAGTGCACAATGGGGAGATGAAGCTTTCTTT. This encodes CSAQWGDEAFF.

This clonotype was picked up many times. The genes are TRBV11-3 and TRBJ2-5; 15 bases align to TRBD2. This CDR3 has 18 residues. The V gene's germline CDR1 is SGHNT and CDR2 YENEEA. V lost 4 bases, J lost 0 bases, and 6 bases stayed unmatched. CDR3 amino acids: CASSSGLAGGQYQETQYF. The CDR3 nucleotides are TGTGCCAGCAGCTCGGGACTAGCGGGAGGACAGTACCAAGAGACCCAGTACTTC. Drawing the rest from reference TRBV11-3 and TRBJ2-5, the complete variable domain is EAGVVQSPRYKIIEKKQPVAFWCNPISGHNTLYWYLQNLGQGPELLIRYENEEAVDDSQLPKDRFSAERLKGVDSTLKIQPAELGDSAVYLCASSSGLAGGQYQETQYFGPGTRLLVL.

The sample holds many counts of this clonotype. The V call is TRBV27, the J call TRBJ2-2, with D uncertain. CDR1 is MNHEY and CDR2 is SMNVEV in the germline V gene (reference sequence). Trimming took off 6 bases at V and 0 bases at J, with 8 bases between the two ends. The CDR3 has 14 residues. Here the CDR3 reads CASSTRANTGELFF. CDR3 bases: TGTGCCAGCAGCACACGGGCGAACACCGGGGAGCTGTTTTTT.

In this sample, this clonotype turned up many times. The rearrangement joins TRBV10-3 to TRBJ2-7; 11 bases agree with TRBD1. Losses at the gene ends were 6 bases for V and 4 bases for J; bases not matched to a gene: 8. This CDR3 region has 15 residues. Germline assignment: CDR1 ENHRY and CDR2 SYGVKD. CDR3 coding DNA: TGTGCCATCAGCGAAGGACAGGGGGCTCGGTACGAGCAGTACTTC. The encoded protein is CAISEGQGARYEQYF.

This clonotype was seen ten or more times. A much larger clonotype is one base distant, so this may be a read error. This chain connects TRBV7-9 to TRBJ2-5; D ambiguous. Germline V gene sequence: CDR1 SEHNR, CDR2 FQNEAQ (reference sequence). Trimming removed 1 base at V and 6 bases at J, with 3 bases between. CDR3 length: 11 amino acids. CDR3 in amino acids: CASSLEQTQYF. The CDR3, as DNA: TGTGCCAGCAGCTTAGAACAGACCCAGTACTTC.

In this sample, this clonotype turned up many times. The V gene is TRBV7-2, the J gene TRBJ2-5; 8 bases fit TRBD2. CDR1 is SGHTA, CDR2 FQGNSA, per germline. This CDR3 spans 14 amino acids. J lost 2 bases, V lost 5 bases, and 4 bases had no gene match. The CDR3 region is CASSVTSGQETQYF. Here the CDR3 DNA reads TGTGCCAGCAGCGTAACTAGCGGACAAGAGACCCAGTACTTC. The variable domain in full, completed from reference TRBV7-2 and TRBJ2-5, reads GAGVSQSPSNKVTEKGKDVELRCDPISGHTALYWYRQSLGQGLEFLIYFQGNSAPDKSGLPSDRFSAERTGGSVSTLTIQRTQQEDSAVYLCASSVTSGQETQYFGPGTRLLVL.

This clonotype was counted at least ten times. This chain links TRBV25-1 with TRBJ2-6; 9 positions agree with TRBD1. After removal of 3 bases from V and 2 bases from J, the junction contained 8 bases not matched to a gene. The CDR3 runs to 18 residues. Germline V gives CDR1 MGHDK, CDR2 SYGVNS. The CDR3 DNA reads TGTGCCAGCAGTGACTGGACAGGGGCACTCGCTGGGGCCAACGTCCTGACTTTC. This gives the protein CASSDWTGALAGANVLTF.

This clonotype was seen repeatedly, ten times or more. The chain uses TRBV6-5 and TRBJ1-2; maybe TRBD1 (5 bases). The CDR3 spans 14 residues. Germline CDR1 reads MNHEY; CDR2 reads SVGAGI. Trimming removed 2 bases at V and 4 bases at J, with 11 bases between. The CDR3 reads CASSYGGGFYGYTF. DNA of the CDR3: TGTGCCAGCAGTTACGGGGGGGGATTCTATGGCTACACCTTC.